A single sample gave rise to the 29 T cell receptor beta chains below, sequenced in a study of blood T cell repertoires in COVID-19 (dated by TCRdb to about 2020). Library creation used the immunoSEQ multiplex PCR assay. TCRdb provides this immuneACCESS table in a form limited to in-frame rearrangements. Some clones are lacking; in checked studies, under half of them reflect an unresolved V gene, and why the rest are absent is not known. Recorded for this sample are about 200,000 clones; 70% to 90% of them occurred a single time. About 6.6% of the sample lies in the top ten. The sequenced material came from peripheral blood. Receptor source: a woman between 40 and 55 years old who had recovered from COVID-19.

The rearrangement links TRBV7-2 to TRBJ2-1; 14 nucleotides agree with TRBD2. Germline trimming cut 5 bases from V and 8 bases from J; bases unmatched to any gene: 8. Germline CDR1 is SGHTA and CDR2 is FQGNSA. The CDR3 runs to 16 residues. The CDR3 DNA sequence: TGTGCCAGCAGCCCGGGACTAGCGGGAGTCAGGGATGAGCAGTTCTTC. As protein: CASSPGLAGVRDEQFF.

This chain links TRBV2 with TRBJ1-2; no clear D gene. The CDR3 is 11 amino acids. V lost 4 bases and J 5 bases, leaving 5 bases between the germline ends. Germline loops: CDR1 SNHLY, CDR2 FYNNEI. As DNA, the CDR3 is TGTGCCAGCAGTGCAACTTATGGCTACACCTTC. Translation: CASSATYGYTF.

CDR3 nucleotide sequence: TGCGCCAGCAGCTTGGTGCGGGAGGGCTCACTGCAGTTCTTC. Protein product: CASSLVREGSLQFF. V gene TRBV5-1 combines with J gene TRBJ2-1, with 9 bases aligning to TRBD2. CDR1 is SGHRS and CDR2 is YFSETQ in the germline V gene. The CDR3 extends over 14 amino acids. Unmatched junction bases numbered 7, after V lost 0 bases and J lost 12 bases.

V gene TRBV4-1 combines with J gene TRBJ2-1; TRBD2 matches at 9 bases. Trimming cost V 0 bases and J 0 bases; bases outside gene matches: 9. Germline V gene data show CDR1 as MGHRA and CDR2 as YSYEKL. The CDR3 has 19 amino acids. This CDR3 reads CASSQERASGIPSYNEQFF. Written as DNA, the CDR3 is TGCGCCAGCAGCCAAGAACGGGCTAGCGGGATCCCCTCCTACAATGAGCAGTTCTTC.

This rearrangement joins TRBV18 to TRBJ1-2; 8 positions agree with TRBD1. Germline assignment: CDR1 KGHSH and CDR2 LQKENI. The CDR3 totals 15 residues. Trimming cost V 2 bases and J 3 bases; bases outside gene matches: 5. CDR3 loop: CASSPAPGQDYGYTF. The CDR3 DNA reads TGTGCCAGCTCACCAGCGCCGGGACAGGACTATGGCTACACCTTC.

In nucleotides, the CDR3 is TGTGCCAGCAGCCCCGGTATAATGAACACCGGGGAGCTGTTTTTT. This codes for CASSPGIMNTGELFF. The chain carries TRBV11-3 and TRBJ2-2; no reliable D call. Germline loops: CDR1 SGHNT, CDR2 YENEEA. The CDR3 is 15 amino acids. Trimming took 5 bases from V and 1 from J, leaving 11 bases between them.

The chain couples TRBV7-9 to TRBJ1-2; the match to TRBD1 covers 9 bases. This CDR3 comprises 14 residues. Germline lookup yields CDR1 SEHNR and CDR2 FQNEAQ (reference sequence). V shed 5 bases and J 6 bases; nucleotides not matched to a gene: 7. The CDR3 region is CASSPGTGYDGYTF. CDR3 nucleotides: TGTGCCAGCAGCCCGGGGACAGGGTACGATGGCTACACCTTC.

V gene TRBV19 combines with J gene TRBJ2-3; 8 nucleotides align to TRBD2. This CDR3 contains 15 residues. The V gene end was trimmed by 4 bases and the J gene end by 7 bases; junction bases not matched to a gene: 10. Germline lookup yields CDR1 LNHDA and CDR2 SQIVND (reference sequence). The CDR3 nucleotides are TGTGCCAGTAGTACTGGTACTAGCGGCAGGCATACGCAGTATTTT. Translated: CASSTGTSGRHTQYF.

The chain carries TRBV6-1 and TRBJ2-3; D remains unclear. Trimming took off 1 base at V and 0 bases at J, with 5 bases between the two ends. The germline gives CDR1 MNHNS, CDR2 SASEGT. This CDR3 has 14 amino acids. The CDR3 protein is CASSEGASTDTQYF. The CDR3 DNA is TGTGCCAGCAGTGAAGGGGCGAGCACAGATACGCAGTATTTT.

The rearrangement uses TRBV28 and TRBJ2-1, with D uncertain. Germline CDR1 is MDHEN and CDR2 is SYDVKM. V lost 4 bases to trimming and J lost 5 bases, with 3 bases between them. This CDR3 has 11 residues. The CDR3 DNA reads as TGTGCCAGCAGTTCCAACAATGAGCAGTTCTTC. This gives the protein CASSSNNEQFF.

The rearrangement uses TRBV7-6 and TRBJ2-1; maybe TRBD2 (5 bases). Trimming cost V 1 base and J 4 bases, with 11 bases left between them. This CDR3 comprises 15 residues. Per germline, CDR1 SGHVS and CDR2 FNYEAQ. In DNA form, the CDR3 reads TGTGCCAGCAGCTTAGATCACGGGAAATACAATGAGCAGTTCTTC. This gives the protein CASSLDHGKYNEQFF.

The table lists this clone with a few counts. V usage is TRBV25-1 and J usage is TRBJ1-2; possible D gene TRBD1, 5 bases. Germline V gene sequence: CDR1 MGHDK, CDR2 SYGVNS. This CDR3 has 13 residues. Deletions cut 7 bases from V and 5 bases from J, with 14 bases between. Here the CDR3 DNA reads TGTGCCAGCACATTAGGGGAGGCATATGGCTACACCTTC. It translates to CASTLGEAYGYTF.

The gene calls are TRBV28 and TRBJ1-5; D gene uncertain. Germline CDR1 is MDHEN and CDR2 is SYDVKM. Trimming left V 0 bases short and J 2 bases short, with 8 bases between. The CDR3 runs to 15 residues. CDR3 sequence: CASSLWVSGNQPQHF. The CDR3 DNA sequence: TGTGCCAGCAGTTTATGGGTGTCAGGCAATCAGCCCCAGCATTTT. Complete variable domain (other parts from reference TRBV28 and TRBJ1-5): DVKVTQSSRYLVKRTGEKVFLECVQDMDHENMFWYRQDPGLGLRLIYFSYDVKMKEKGDIPEGYSVSREKKERFSLILESASTNQTSMYLCASSLWVSGNQPQHFGDGTRLSIL.

V gene TRBV29-1 combines with J gene TRBJ2-3; 13 bases are a match to TRBD2. The CDR3 runs 15 residues. V gave up 6 bases and J gave up 0 bases; unmatched junction bases: 3. Germline assignment: CDR1 SQVTM and CDR2 ANQGSEA. The CDR3 sequence: CSVGTSGISTDTQYF. The DNA for the CDR3 is TGCAGCGTGGGGACTAGCGGGATTAGCACAGATACGCAGTATTTT.

The chain is built from TRBV4-2 and TRBJ2-7; 7 positions agree with TRBD2. The CDR3 has 15 residues. The junction had 3 bases not matched to a gene; V was cut back by 0 bases and J by 1 base. Germline CDR1 reads LGHNA; CDR2 reads YNFKEQ. CDR3 bases: TGTGCCAGCAGCCAAGAGGGACTACCTTCCTACGAGCAGTACTTC. It is translated as CASSQEGLPSYEQYF.

This clone was seen once. The chain carries TRBV6-5 and TRBJ2-3; 10 bases map to TRBD1. This CDR3 has 15 amino acids. Germline V gene lookup returns CDR1 MNHEY and CDR2 SVGAGI. V lost 5 bases, J lost 4 bases, and 6 bases stayed unmatched. The CDR3 region has the DNA TGTGCCAGCAGTAAGACAGGGGGCGGCGCAGATACGCAGTATTTT. Protein product: CASSKTGGGADTQYF.

The chain is built from TRBV4-2 and TRBJ1-5; 8 bases fit TRBD1. Unmatched junction bases numbered 13, after V lost 11 bases and J lost 4 bases. This CDR3 region has 15 residues. Germline V CDR1 and CDR2: LGHNA, YNFKEQ. Written as DNA, the CDR3 is TGTGCCTCTACAATGACCACAGGGGGGAATCAGCCCCAGCATTTT. Its protein is CASTMTTGGNQPQHF.

The CDR3 loop reads CASSRGDRGNTEAFF. CDR3 DNA: TGTGCCAGTAGTAGGGGGGACAGGGGAAACACTGAAGCTTTCTTT. J is TRBJ1-1 and V is TRBV19, with 10 bases that match TRBD1. The V and J ends lost 4 bases and 2 bases, in that order; junction bases with no gene match: 4. Germline-derived CDR1 and CDR2 are LNHDA and SQIVND (reference sequence). This CDR3 contains 15 residues.

This clone was seen only a few times. V and J are TRBV6-5 and TRBJ1-5; D is uncertain. Trimming removed 5 bases from V and 2 bases from J, with 13 bases in between. CDR3 size: 15 residues. Looked up from germline, CDR1 is MNHEY and CDR2 is SVGAGI. This CDR3 reads CASSRTGMGNQPQHF. CDR3 nucleotide sequence: TGTGCCAGCAGTCGCACGGGTATGGGCAATCAGCCCCAGCATTTT.

The chain recombines TRBV11-3 with TRBJ2-7; the match to TRBD2 covers 12 bases. The germline V gene encodes CDR1 SGHNT and CDR2 YENEEA. The CDR3 consists of 17 residues. Germline trimming cut 1 base from V and 4 bases from J; bases unmatched to any gene: 8. In nucleotides, the CDR3 is TGTGCCAGCAGCTTAGGCCCAGGACTAGCGGGATCGTACGAGCAGTACTTC. It is translated as CASSLGPGLAGSYEQYF.

V gene TRBV5-8 combines with J gene TRBJ2-5; weak D call: TRBD1 (6 bases). This CDR3 contains 14 residues. Between the trimmed V and J ends, which lost 4 bases and 5 bases, there was a span of 15 bases. In germline, CDR1 is SGHTS, CDR2 YDEGEE. CDR3 in amino acids: CASSPAGARETQYF. CDR3 DNA: TGTGCCAGCAGCCCGGCAGGGGCGAGGGAGACCCAGTACTTC. The variable domain in full, completed from reference TRBV5-8 and TRBJ2-5, reads EAGVTQSPTHLIKTRGQQATLRCSPISGHTSVYWYQQALGLGLQFLLWYDEGEERNRGNFPPRFSGRQFPNYSSELNVNALELEDSALYLCASSPAGARETQYFGPGTRLLVL.

This clone was counted a few times. The chain links TRBV4-1 to TRBJ1-2; the D gene is possibly TRBD1 (5 bases). Germline loops: CDR1 MGHRA, CDR2 YSYEKL. V lost 1 base to trimming and J lost 2 bases, with 14 bases between them. The CDR3 extends over 16 amino acids. The DNA of the CDR3 is TGCGCCAGCAGCCAAGCCCTCCTGACAGCGAACTATGGCTACACCTTC. It encodes CASSQALLTANYGYTF.

The V gene is TRBV5-8, the J gene TRBJ2-2; tentatively, D is TRBD1 (6 bases). The V gene lost 2 bases and the J gene lost 4 bases, with 15 bases spanning the gap. The CDR3 runs 16 residues. Per the germline V gene, CDR1 is SGHTS and CDR2 is YDEGEE. The chain's CDR3 is CASSLAGTSVTGELFF. Written as DNA, the CDR3 is TGTGCCAGCAGCTTAGCTGGGACATCTGTCACCGGGGAGCTGTTTTTT. Drawing the rest from reference TRBV5-8 and TRBJ2-2, the complete variable domain is EAGVTQSPTHLIKTRGQQATLRCSPISGHTSVYWYQQALGLGLQFLLWYDEGEERNRGNFPPRFSGRQFPNYSSELNVNALELEDSALYLCASSLAGTSVTGELFFGEGSRLTVL.

The chain is built from TRBV7-9 and TRBJ2-2; the D is unclear. With 6 bases removed from V and 1 base from J, the gap between germline ends came to 9 bases. The CDR3 sequence is 14 residues long. Germline-derived CDR1 and CDR2 are SEHNR and FQNEAQ (reference sequence). Here the CDR3 reads CASSRNRNTGELFF. The CDR3 nucleotides read TGTGCCAGCAGTCGGAACAGGAACACCGGGGAGCTGTTTTTT.

The chain joins TRBV15 to TRBJ2-3, with no clear D. This CDR3 comprises 15 residues. Trimming cost V 0 bases and J 3 bases, with 10 bases left between them. CDR1 and CDR2 (germline): LNHNV, YYDKDF (reference sequence). In nucleotides, the CDR3 is TGTGCCACCAGCAGAGATCTGGGCAGGACAGATACGCAGTATTTT. Amino acid sequence: CATSRDLGRTDTQYF. The variable domain in full, with the rest retrieved from reference TRBV15 and TRBJ2-3, is DAMVIQNPRYQVTQFGKPVTLSCSQTLNHNVMYWYQQKSSQAPKLLFHYYDKDFNNEADTPDNFQSRRPNTSFCFLDIRSPGLGDTAMYLCATSRDLGRTDTQYFGPGTRLTVL.

The rearrangement uses TRBV18 and TRBJ1-2, with unresolved D. The CDR3 has 13 amino acids. The germline CDR1 and CDR2 sequences are KGHSH and LQKENI. V was pared by 5 bases and J by 6 bases, with 13 bases between. The CDR3 DNA is TGTGCCAGCTCATCCAGGAGCGGCGATGGCTACACCTTC. Its protein is CASSSRSGDGYTF.

The genes are TRBV10-1 and TRBJ1-2; possible D gene TRBD1, 6 bases. Germline loops: CDR1 WNHNN, CDR2 SYGVQD (reference sequence). This CDR3 has 16 amino acids. V was shortened by 6 bases and J by 3 bases, with 20 bases between the two germline ends. The CDR3 nucleotides read TGCGCCAGCAGAGGGGGGGGGTCCCCCCTGGACTATGGCTACACCTTC. Residues: CASRGGGSPLDYGYTF.

CDR3: CASSRLAGVDTGELFF. CDR3 coding DNA: TGTGCCAGCAGCCGGCTAGCGGGAGTGGACACCGGGGAGCTGTTTTTT. The rearrangement uses TRBV7-3 and TRBJ2-2; TRBD2 aligns across 10 bases. The CDR3 contains 16 residues. V shed 5 bases and J 3 bases; nucleotides not matched to a gene: 6. Germline values: CDR1 SGHTA, CDR2 FQGTGA.

The chain uses TRBV7-3 and TRBJ2-3; 7 bases align to TRBD1. Unmatched junction bases numbered 9, after V lost 6 bases and J lost 6 bases. The CDR3 extends over 14 amino acids. Germline CDR1 SGHTA, CDR2 FQGTGA. CDR3 in amino acids: CASRLGQEGDTQYF. The DNA for the CDR3 is TGTGCCAGCAGACTAGGACAGGAAGGGGATACGCAGTATTTT.